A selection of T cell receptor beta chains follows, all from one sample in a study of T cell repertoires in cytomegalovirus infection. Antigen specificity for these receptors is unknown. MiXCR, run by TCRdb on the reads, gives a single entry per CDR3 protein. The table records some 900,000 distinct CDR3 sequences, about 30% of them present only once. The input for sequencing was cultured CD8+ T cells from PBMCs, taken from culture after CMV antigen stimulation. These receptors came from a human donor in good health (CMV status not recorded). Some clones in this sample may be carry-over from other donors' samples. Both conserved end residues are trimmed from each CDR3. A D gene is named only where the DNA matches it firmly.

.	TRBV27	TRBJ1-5	ASSLYPRGPQH
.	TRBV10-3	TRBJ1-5	AISDPGNQPQH
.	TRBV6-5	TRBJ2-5	ASRDDQESYQETQY
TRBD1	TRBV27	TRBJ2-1	ASSSGQEGSEQF
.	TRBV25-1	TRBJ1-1	ASATPGNTEAF
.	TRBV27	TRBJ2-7	ASSGEPSYEQY
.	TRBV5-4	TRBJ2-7	ASTILGSYEQY
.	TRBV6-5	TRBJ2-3	ASSYPGADIDTQY
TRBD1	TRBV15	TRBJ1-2	ATSTPTGVTYGYT
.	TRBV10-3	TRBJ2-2	AISGVRERNTGELF
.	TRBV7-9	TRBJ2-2	ASSTAQWNTGELF
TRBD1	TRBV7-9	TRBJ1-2	ASSLPGQGEIFYGYT
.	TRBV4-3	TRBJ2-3	ASSQEFTGPSTDTQY
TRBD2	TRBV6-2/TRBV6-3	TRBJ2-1	ASSYSGSGGHEQF
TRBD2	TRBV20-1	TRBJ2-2	SAREVAGGLTGELF
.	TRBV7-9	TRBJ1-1	ASSLVFMRAMNTEAF
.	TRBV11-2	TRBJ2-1	ASSPSLGWRSYNEQF
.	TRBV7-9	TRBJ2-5	ASSFRGWETQY
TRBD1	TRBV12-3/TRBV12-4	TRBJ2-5	ASRAGTGGYQETQY
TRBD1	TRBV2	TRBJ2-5	ATRTGVETQY
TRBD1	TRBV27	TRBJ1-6	ASSGRTGRRDSPLH
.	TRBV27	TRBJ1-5	ASSIRVYQPQH
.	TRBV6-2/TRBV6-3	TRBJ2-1	ASSRYRELSSYNEQF
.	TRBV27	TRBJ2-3	ASSFTIGPDTQY
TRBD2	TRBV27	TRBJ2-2	ASRPEVAGMNTGELF
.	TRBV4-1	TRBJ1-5	ASSQIGVNQPQH
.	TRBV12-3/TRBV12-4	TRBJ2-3	ASSWRGIISTDTQY
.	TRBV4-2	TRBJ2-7	ASSQGDTYEQY
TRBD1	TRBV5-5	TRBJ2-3	ASSGTDSTDTQY
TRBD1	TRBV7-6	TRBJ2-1	VSSQDGTGHNNEQF
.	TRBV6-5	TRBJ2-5	ASSRLEVKETQY
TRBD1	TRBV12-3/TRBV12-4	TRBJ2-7	TSSFRDRGFGTYEQY
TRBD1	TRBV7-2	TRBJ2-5	ASSRWGQGAQETQY
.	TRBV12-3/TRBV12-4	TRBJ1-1	ASIADGEAF
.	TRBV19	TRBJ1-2	ASSRGYGTVDSYT
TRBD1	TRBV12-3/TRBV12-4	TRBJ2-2	ASSLDRGYTGELF
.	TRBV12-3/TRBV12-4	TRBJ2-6	ASSLYLSGANVLT
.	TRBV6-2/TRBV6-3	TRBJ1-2	ASTFRAGGYT
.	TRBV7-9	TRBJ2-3	ASSSVWHTQY
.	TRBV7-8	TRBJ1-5	ASSLASGRRVATGNQPQH
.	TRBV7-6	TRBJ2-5	ASSFPAEAGDSKETQY
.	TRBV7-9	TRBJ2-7	ASISGPRPYEQY
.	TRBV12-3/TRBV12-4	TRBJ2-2	ASSFLVAGELF
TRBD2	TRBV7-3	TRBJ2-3	ASSLTSGRGDTQY
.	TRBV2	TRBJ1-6	ASRDDSGLGNSPLH
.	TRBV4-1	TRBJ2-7	ASSQGNEQY
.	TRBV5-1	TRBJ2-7	ASSVSSTSYEQY
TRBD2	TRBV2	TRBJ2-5	ASSENLAGYQETQY
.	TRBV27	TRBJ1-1	ASSLTAGTEAF
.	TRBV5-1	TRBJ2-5	ASSMDSQETQY
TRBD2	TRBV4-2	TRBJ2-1	ASSLGGGAPDNEQF
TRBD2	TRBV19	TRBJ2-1	ASSIASGGNNEQF
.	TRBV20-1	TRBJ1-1	SAMKMESNTEAF
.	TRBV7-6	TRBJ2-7	ASSAVFGSPYEQY
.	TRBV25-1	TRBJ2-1	ASSELRDNEQF
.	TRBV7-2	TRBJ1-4	ASSLGWGYNEKLF
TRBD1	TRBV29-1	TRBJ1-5	SVVTGRNQPQH